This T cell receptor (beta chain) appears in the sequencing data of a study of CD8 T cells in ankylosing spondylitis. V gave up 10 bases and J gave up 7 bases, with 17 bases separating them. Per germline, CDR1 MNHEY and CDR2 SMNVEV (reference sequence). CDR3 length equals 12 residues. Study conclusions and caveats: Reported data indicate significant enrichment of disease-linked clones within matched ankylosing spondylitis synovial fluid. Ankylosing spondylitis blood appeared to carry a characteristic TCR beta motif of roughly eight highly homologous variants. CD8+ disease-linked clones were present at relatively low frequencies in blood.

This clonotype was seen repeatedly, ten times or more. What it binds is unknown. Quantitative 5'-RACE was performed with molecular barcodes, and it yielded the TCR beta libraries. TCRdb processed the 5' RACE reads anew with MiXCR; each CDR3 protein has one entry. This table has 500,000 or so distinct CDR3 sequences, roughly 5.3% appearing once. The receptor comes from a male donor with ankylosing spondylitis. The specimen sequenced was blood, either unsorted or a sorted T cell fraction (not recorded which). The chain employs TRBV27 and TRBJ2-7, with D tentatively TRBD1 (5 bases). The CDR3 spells CATGTRVREQYF. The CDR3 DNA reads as TGTGCCACCGGTACCAGGGTGCGGGAGCAGTACTTC.